This T cell receptor beta chain derives from a study of cytomegalovirus exposure and HLA in healthy donors. A single count supports this clone. CDR3 length equals 19 residues. Between the trimmed V and J ends, which lost 6 bases and 0 bases, there was a span of 22 bases. Germline V gene data show CDR1 as SGHNT and CDR2 as YYREEE (reference sequence). The PCR employed 60 Vbeta primers together with 13 Jbeta primers. Generated by immunoSEQ multiplex PCR, the TCRdb table keeps only in-frame clones and is missing some. This sample has around 87,000 clones, with 76% found just once. The chain combines TRBV5-4 with TRBJ2-6; D is possibly TRBD2 (6 bases). The clonotype originates from a middle-aged man in good health and CMV-seronegative. Sequencing was done on a sample of PBMCs. The CDR3 reads CASTRGILQGSSGANVLTF. The CDR3 bases are TGTGCCAGCACCCGCGGGATTCTTCAGGGCAGCTCTGGGGCCAACGTCCTGACTTTC.